The 5 T cell receptor beta chains below come from one sample, sequenced in a study of cytomegalovirus exposure and HLA in healthy donors. 13 Jbeta primers and 60 Vbeta primers were used for the PCR. Profiling relied on immunoSEQ multiplex PCR, and the TCRdb table lists in-frame clones only, not all of them. This table holds some 200,000 clones, around 80% found once. Sequenced sample: PBMCs. The receptors stem from a man aged 40-49 years in good health and CMV-seropositive.

The chain employs TRBV19 and TRBJ1-6; 7 nucleotides align to TRBD1. This CDR3 contains 15 residues. Germline CDR1 is LNHDA and CDR2 is SQIVND (reference sequence). The junction had 11 bases not matched to a gene; V was cut back by 8 bases and J by 7 bases. In DNA, the CDR3 is TGTGCCAGTTGGGACAGCCAAACCCTAAATTCACCCCTCCACTTT. It encodes CASWDSQTLNSPLHF.

The rearrangement uses TRBV7-2 and TRBJ2-7, with D possibly being TRBD2 (6 bases). V lost 5 bases and J lost 2, with 10 bases in between. This CDR3 contains 13 residues. Germline V gene sequence: CDR1 SGHTA, CDR2 FQGNSA. The CDR3 loop reads CASSKPGAYEQYF. The CDR3 coding sequence is TGTGCCAGCAGCAAACCGGGGGCCTACGAGCAGTACTTC.

V gene TRBV25-1 combines with J gene TRBJ2-7; the match to TRBD2 covers 12 bases. CDR1 is MGHDK, CDR2 SYGVNS, per germline. This CDR3 comprises 15 residues. V shed 6 bases, J shed 1 base, and the junction held 4 bases outside the gene matches. The CDR3 DNA reads as TGTGCCAGCAGCCCTACTAGCGGGGGGTCCTACGAGCAGTACTTC. Amino acid sequence: CASSPTSGGSYEQYF.

The gene calls are TRBV19 and TRBJ2-3; 9 bases are a match to TRBD1. J gave up 0 bases and V 3 bases, and 4 bases lay outside the gene matches. The CDR3 consists of 16 residues. Per the germline V gene, CDR1 is LNHDA and CDR2 is SQIVND (reference sequence). CDR3: CASSMGTGMSTDTQYF. The CDR3 nucleotides are TGTGCCAGTAGTATGGGGACAGGGATGAGCACAGATACGCAGTATTTT.

The chain carries TRBV7-9 and TRBJ1-1; D remains unclear. The CDR3 sequence is 14 residues long. V dropped 0 bases and J dropped 1 base, with 6 bases sitting between them. The V gene's germline CDR1 is SEHNR and CDR2 FQNEAQ (reference sequence). CDR3 protein: CASSLASGNTEAFF. The CDR3 nucleotides are TGTGCCAGCAGCTTAGCCTCGGGGAACACTGAAGCTTTCTTT.